This T cell receptor (beta chain) originates from a study of cytomegalovirus exposure and HLA in healthy donors. Ten or more counts support this clone. The antigen is not known. CDR1 and CDR2 (germline): SGHRS, YFSETQ. The V end lost 3 bases, the J end lost 5 bases, and 14 bases lay between the germline ends. CDR3 length: 14 residues. Whole-study results and caveats: Fewer N-insertions than the roughly 700-donor mean were reportedly shown by an Asian-associated ancestry cluster in a later analysis.

The PCR had 60 Vbeta and 13 Jbeta primers. Generated by immunoSEQ multiplex PCR, the TCRdb table keeps only in-frame clones and is missing some. This repertoire shows about 76,000 clones, around 78% found once; its top ten account for around 2.3%. Likely unrecorded immune exposures existed in these nominally healthy donors. V is TRBV5-1 and J is TRBJ1-2, with D perhaps matching TRBD1 (6 bases). This clonotype was sampled from a male donor in good health and CMV-seropositive. Sequenced sample: PBMCs. Here the CDR3 reads CASSSDRFSYGYTF. The CDR3 bases are TGCGCCAGCAGCTCCGACAGGTTCTCATATGGCTACACCTTC. The full variable domain, rest sourced from reference TRBV5-1 and TRBJ1-2, is KAGVTQTPRYLIKTRGQQVTLSCSPISGHRSVSWYQQTPGQGLQFLFEYFSETQRNKGNFPGRFSGRQFSNSRSEMNVSTLELGDSALYLCASSSDRFSYGYTFGSGTRLTVV.